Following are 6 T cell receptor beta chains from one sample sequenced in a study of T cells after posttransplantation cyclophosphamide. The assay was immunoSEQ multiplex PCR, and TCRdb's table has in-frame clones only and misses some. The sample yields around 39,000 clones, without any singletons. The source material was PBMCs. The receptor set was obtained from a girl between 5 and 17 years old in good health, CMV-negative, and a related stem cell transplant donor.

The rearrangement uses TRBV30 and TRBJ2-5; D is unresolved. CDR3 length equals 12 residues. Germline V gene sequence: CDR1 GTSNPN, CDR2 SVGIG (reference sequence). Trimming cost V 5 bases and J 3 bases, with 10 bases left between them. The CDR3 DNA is TGTGCCTGGGGCCGAACTAAAGAGACCCAGTACTTC. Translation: CAWGRTKETQYF.

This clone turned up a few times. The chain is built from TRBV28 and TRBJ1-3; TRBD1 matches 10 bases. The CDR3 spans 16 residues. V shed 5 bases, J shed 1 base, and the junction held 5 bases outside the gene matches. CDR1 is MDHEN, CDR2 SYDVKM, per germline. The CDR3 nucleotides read TGTGCCAGCAGTCGGGACAGGGGATTTTCTGGAAACACCATATATTTT. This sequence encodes CASSRDRGFSGNTIYF.

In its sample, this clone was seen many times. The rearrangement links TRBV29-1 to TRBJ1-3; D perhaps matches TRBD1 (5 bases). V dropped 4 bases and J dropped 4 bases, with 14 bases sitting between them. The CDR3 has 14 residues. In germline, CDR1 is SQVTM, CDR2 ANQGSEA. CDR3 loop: CSVGKGIEGNTIYF. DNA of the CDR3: TGCAGCGTTGGTAAGGGGATTGAAGGAAACACCATATATTTT.

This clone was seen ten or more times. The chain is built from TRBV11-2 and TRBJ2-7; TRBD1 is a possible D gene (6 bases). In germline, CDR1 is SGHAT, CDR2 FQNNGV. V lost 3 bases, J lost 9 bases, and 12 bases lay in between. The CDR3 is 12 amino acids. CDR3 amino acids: CASSLGALGQYF. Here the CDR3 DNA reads TGTGCCAGCAGCTTGGGGGCGCTTGGGCAGTACTTC.

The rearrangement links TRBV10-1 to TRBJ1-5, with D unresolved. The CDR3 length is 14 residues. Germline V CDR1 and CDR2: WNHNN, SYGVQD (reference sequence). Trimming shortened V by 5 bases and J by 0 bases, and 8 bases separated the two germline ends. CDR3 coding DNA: TGCGCCAGCAGTACGGGAGGTAGCAATCAGCCCCAGCATTTT. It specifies CASSTGGSNQPQHF.

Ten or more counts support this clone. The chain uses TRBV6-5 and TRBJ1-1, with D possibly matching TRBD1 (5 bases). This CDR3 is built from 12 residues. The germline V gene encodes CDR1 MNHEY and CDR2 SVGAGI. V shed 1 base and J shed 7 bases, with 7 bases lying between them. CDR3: CASSYWGSEAFF. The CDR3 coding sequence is TGTGCCAGCAGTTACTGGGGCAGTGAAGCTTTCTTT.